The 6 T cell receptor beta chains below come from one sample, sequenced in a study of blood T cell repertoires in COVID-19. The data were produced by immunoSEQ multiplex PCR, yet TCRdb's version contains in-frame clones alone and is incomplete. This sample has about 160,000 clones, with under 90% found just once. The specimen sequenced was PBMCs or T cells enriched from blood (not recorded which). The receptor source for this set is a woman aged 60 to 75 who had recovered from COVID-19.

The table lists this clone with many counts. The CDR3 loop reads CASSVLQGGNTEAFF. CDR3 sequence (DNA): TGTGCCAGCAGCGTGCTACAGGGTGGGAACACTGAAGCTTTCTTT. The chain recombines TRBV9 with TRBJ1-1, with D perhaps matching TRBD1 (6 bases). V lost 2 bases and J lost 1, with 12 bases in between. Germline V lookup: CDR1 SGDLS, CDR2 YYNGEE. This CDR3 is built from 15 residues.

The rearrangement links TRBV9 to TRBJ1-4; D perhaps matches TRBD1 (5 bases). V dropped 3 bases and J dropped 7 bases, with 13 bases sitting between them. The CDR3 covers 14 residues. CDR1 is SGDLS, CDR2 YYNGEE, per germline. This CDR3 reads CASSGREGGEKLFF. DNA for the CDR3: TGTGCCAGCAGCGGCAGGGAGGGTGGTGAAAAACTGTTTTTT.

This clone showed up just once. The chain combines TRBV5-8 with TRBJ1-2, with TRBD1 matching 9 bases. CDR3 length equals 15 residues. After removal of 0 bases from V and 0 bases from J, the junction contained 0 bases not matched to a gene. Germline V gene data show CDR1 as SGHTS and CDR2 as YDEGEE. CDR3 region: CASSLGDRANYGYTF. The DNA of the CDR3 is TGTGCCAGCAGCTTGGGGGACAGGGCTAACTATGGCTACACCTTC.

J is TRBJ1-5 and V is TRBV24-1, with TRBD1 identical over 7 bases. The CDR3 spans 15 residues. J was trimmed by 5 bases and V by 6 bases; bases with no gene match: 9. In germline, CDR1 is KGHDR, CDR2 SFDVKD. CDR3 loop: CATSPLDRRDQPQHF. For the CDR3, the DNA is TGTGCCACCAGTCCCCTGGACAGGAGAGATCAGCCCCAGCATTTT.

This chain joins TRBV19 and TRBJ1-3; D perhaps matches TRBD1 (6 bases). V was shortened by 10 bases and J by 0 bases, with 10 bases between the two germline ends. The CDR3 length is 13 residues. Germline V gene sequence: CDR1 LNHDA, CDR2 SQIVND (reference sequence). CDR3: CATPDSSGNTIYF. For the CDR3, the DNA is TGTGCCACTCCGGACAGCTCTGGAAACACCATATATTTT.

V gene TRBV27 combines with J gene TRBJ1-6; 8 bases align to TRBD1. J lost 6 bases, V lost 2 bases, and 6 bases had no gene match. Germline V lookup: CDR1 MNHEY, CDR2 SMNVEV (reference sequence). CDR3 length equals 16 residues. In DNA, the CDR3 is TGTGCCAGCAGTTTAGACAGGGGAGTTGTTAATTCACCCCTCCACTTT. Amino acid sequence: CASSLDRGVVNSPLHF.